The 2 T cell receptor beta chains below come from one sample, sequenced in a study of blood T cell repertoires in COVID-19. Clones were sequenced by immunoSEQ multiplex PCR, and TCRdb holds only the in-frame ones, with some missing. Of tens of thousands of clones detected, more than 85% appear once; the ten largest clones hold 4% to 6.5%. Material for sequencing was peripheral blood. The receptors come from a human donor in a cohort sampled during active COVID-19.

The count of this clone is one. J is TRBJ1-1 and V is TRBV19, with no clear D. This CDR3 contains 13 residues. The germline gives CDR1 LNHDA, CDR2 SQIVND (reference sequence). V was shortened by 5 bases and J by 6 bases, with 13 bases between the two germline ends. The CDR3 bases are TGTGCCAGTAGTGGGATGATGCGGGCTGAAGCTTTCTTT. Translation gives CASSGMMRAEAFF.

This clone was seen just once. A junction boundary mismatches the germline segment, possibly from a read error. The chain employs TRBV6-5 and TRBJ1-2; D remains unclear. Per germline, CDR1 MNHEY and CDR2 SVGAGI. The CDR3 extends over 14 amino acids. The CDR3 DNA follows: TGTGCCAGCATTTACCATGGACTCGCCTATGGCTACACCTTC. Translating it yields CASIYHGLAYGYTF.